The source of this T cell receptor (beta chain) is a study of blood T cell repertoires in COVID-19. Study at large: Sites across the United States, Italy and Spain contributed samples from acute and convalescent COVID-19. From T cells, B-cell-depleted T cells, or PBMCs came the material, which was cDNA or gDNA.

Seattle-derived patients entered the study during active infection and were followed longitudinally. Clones were sequenced by immunoSEQ multiplex PCR, and TCRdb holds only the in-frame ones, with some missing. The sample holds about 60,000 clones, 65% to 85% seen once. The germline V and J ends were trimmed by 3 bases and 3 bases, with 15 bases remaining between them. The CDR3 covers 15 residues. Germline V CDR1 and CDR2: GTSNPN, SVGIG (reference sequence). The receptor comes from a man aged 30 to 45 with COVID-19, enrolled during active disease. The sequencing sample was made of peripheral blood. V usage is TRBV30 and J usage is TRBJ1-5; D remains unclear. In DNA, the CDR3 is TGTGCCTGGAGCCCCGGGGAGGCCTACAATCAGCCCCAGCATTTT. This codes for CAWSPGEAYNQPQHF.